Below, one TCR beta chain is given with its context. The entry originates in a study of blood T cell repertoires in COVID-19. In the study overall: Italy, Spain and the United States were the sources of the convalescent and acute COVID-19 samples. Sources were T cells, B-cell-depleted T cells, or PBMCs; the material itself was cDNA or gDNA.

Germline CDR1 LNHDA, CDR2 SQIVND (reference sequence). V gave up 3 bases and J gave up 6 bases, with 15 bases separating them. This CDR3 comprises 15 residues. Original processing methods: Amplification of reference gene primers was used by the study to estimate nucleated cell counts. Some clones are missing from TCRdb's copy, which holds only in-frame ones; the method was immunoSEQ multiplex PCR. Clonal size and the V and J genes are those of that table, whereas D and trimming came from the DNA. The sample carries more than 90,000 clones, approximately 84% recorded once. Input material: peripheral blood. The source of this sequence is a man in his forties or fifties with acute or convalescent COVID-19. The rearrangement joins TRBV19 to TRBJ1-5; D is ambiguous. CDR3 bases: TGTGCCAGTAGTATTACCAGGTTCATCGGTCAGCCCCAGCATTTT. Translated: CASSITRFIGQPQHF.